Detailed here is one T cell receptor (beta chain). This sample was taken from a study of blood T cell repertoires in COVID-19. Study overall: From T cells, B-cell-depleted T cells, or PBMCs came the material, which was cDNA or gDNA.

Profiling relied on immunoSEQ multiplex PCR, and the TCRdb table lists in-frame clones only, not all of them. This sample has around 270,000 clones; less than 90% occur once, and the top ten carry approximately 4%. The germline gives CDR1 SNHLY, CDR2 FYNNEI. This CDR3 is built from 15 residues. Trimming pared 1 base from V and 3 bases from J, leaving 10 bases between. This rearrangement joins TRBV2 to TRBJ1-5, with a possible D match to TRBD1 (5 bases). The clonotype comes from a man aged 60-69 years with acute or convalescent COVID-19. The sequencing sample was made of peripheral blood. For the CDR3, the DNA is TGTGCCAGCAGTGAAGTAGGGGTACCCAATCAGCCCCAGCATTTT. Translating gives CASSEVGVPNQPQHF. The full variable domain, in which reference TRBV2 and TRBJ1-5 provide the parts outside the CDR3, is EPEVTQTPSHQVTQMGQEVILRCVPISNHLYFYWYRQILGQKVEFLVSFYNNEISEKSEIFDDQFSVERPDGSNFTLKIRSTKLEDSAMYFCASSEVGVPNQPQHFGDGTRLSIL.